Following are 16 T cell receptor beta chains from one sample sequenced in a study of control samples from healthy donors and cancer patients. This table comes from immunoSEQ multiplex PCR, and its TCRdb copy is limited to in-frame clones, with some not included. The data contain 150,000 to 160,000 clones, nearly 95% of them singletons. Material for sequencing was blood. Receptors were obtained from a man aged 50-60 years in good health.

V usage is TRBV2 and J usage is TRBJ2-7; TRBD2 aligns across 7 bases. CDR3 length: 14 residues. Per germline, CDR1 SNHLY and CDR2 FYNNEI. V was clipped by 6 bases and J by 0 bases; unmatched bases: 5. CDR3 sequence reads: CASRSSGSSYEQYF. The CDR3 DNA reads as TGTGCCAGCAGATCTAGCGGAAGCTCCTACGAGCAGTACTTC. Looking up the rest from reference TRBV2 and TRBJ2-7 gives the full variable domain: EPEVTQTPSHQVTQMGQEVILRCVPISNHLYFYWYRQILGQKVEFLVSFYNNEISEKSEIFDDQFSVERPDGSNFTLKIRSTKLEDSAMYFCASRSSGSSYEQYFGPGTRLTVT.

This clone was recorded only once. V is TRBV20-1 and J is TRBJ2-5; D uncertain. This CDR3 is built from 11 residues. CDR1 DFQATT and CDR2 SNEGSKA come from the germline V gene (reference sequence). Trimming took 5 bases from V and 5 from J, leaving 9 bases between them. CDR3 nucleotides: TGCAGTGCTTTAAACGGGGAGACCCAGTACTTC. This encodes CSALNGETQYF.

J is TRBJ1-1 and V is TRBV3-1 (or the pseudogene TRBV3-2), with D unresolved. Germline CDR1 reads LGHDT; CDR2 reads YNNKEL (reference sequence). V was cut by 1 base and J by 7 bases, with 13 bases left in between. The CDR3 is 14 residues long. The DNA for the CDR3 is TGTGCCAGCAGCCAAGGTATCCGGAGACATGAAGCTTTCTTT. Its protein is CASSQGIRRHEAFF.

This sequence joins TRBV19 and TRBJ2-7; TRBD2 matches at 10 bases. V was pared by 9 bases and J by 4 bases, with 12 bases of the junction left unmatched. This CDR3 spans 15 amino acids. The germline gives CDR1 LNHDA, CDR2 SQIVND (reference sequence). The CDR3 loop is CASQNVAGGRYEQYF. The CDR3 bases are TGTGCCAGCCAAAATGTAGCGGGAGGAAGATACGAGCAGTACTTC.

The V gene is TRBV6-5, the J gene TRBJ2-5, with no clear D. Germline lookup yields CDR1 MNHEY and CDR2 SVGAGI. CDR3 length equals 14 residues. V lost 6 bases, J lost 5 bases, and 16 bases lay in between. For the CDR3, the DNA is TGTGCCAGCAGCCTAGGACCCGACGGGGAGACCCAGTACTTC. This translates into CASSLGPDGETQYF.

This chain links TRBV18 with TRBJ2-5, with TRBD1 matching 7 bases. This CDR3 region has 13 residues. J lost 5 bases, V lost 1 base, and 1 base had no gene match. CDR1 and CDR2 from the germline V gene are KGHSH and LQKENI. The CDR3 coding sequence is TGTGCCAGCTCACCACAACAGGGGGAGACCCAGTACTTC. This codes for CASSPQQGETQYF. Full variable domain (remainder filled in from reference TRBV18 and TRBJ2-5): NAGVMQNPRHLVRRRGQEARLRCSPMKGHSHVYWYRQLPEEGLKFMVYLQKENIIDESGMPKERFSAEFPKEGPSILRIQQVVRGDSAAYFCASSPQQGETQYFGPGTRLLVL.

The V gene is TRBV11-1, the J gene TRBJ2-1, with TRBD2 matching 15 bases. Germline values: CDR1 SGHAT, CDR2 FQDESV (reference sequence). The CDR3 has 16 amino acids. V dropped 5 bases and J dropped 8; count of bases not matched to a gene: 7. This chain's CDR3 is CASSPSGLAGGHEQFF. The DNA for the CDR3 is TGTGCCAGCAGCCCGAGCGGACTAGCGGGAGGGCATGAGCAGTTCTTC.

The V call is TRBV6-5, the J call TRBJ2-5; TRBD1 aligns across 10 bases. The CDR3 covers 13 residues. Germline values: CDR1 MNHEY, CDR2 SVGAGI. The V gene end was trimmed by 6 bases and the J gene end by 5 bases; junction bases not matched to a gene: 3. Here the CDR3 reads CASSPGQGETQYF. CDR3 in DNA: TGTGCCAGCAGCCCGGGACAGGGGGAGACCCAGTACTTC.

V usage is TRBV28 and J usage is TRBJ2-6, with a tentative D call TRBD1 (5 bases). Trimming took off 2 bases at V and 2 bases at J, with 7 bases between the two ends. CDR1 is MDHEN, CDR2 SYDVKM, per germline. CDR3 size: 15 residues. The CDR3 loop reads CASSLRGTGANVLTF. The CDR3 DNA reads TGTGCCAGCAGTTTAAGGGGTACTGGGGCCAACGTCCTGACTTTC. The variable domain in full, with the rest retrieved from reference TRBV28 and TRBJ2-6, is DVKVTQSSRYLVKRTGEKVFLECVQDMDHENMFWYRQDPGLGLRLIYFSYDVKMKEKGDIPEGYSVSREKKERFSLILESASTNQTSMYLCASSLRGTGANVLTFGAGSRLTVL.

The chain has TRBV30 and TRBJ1-1, with D unresolved. CDR1 and CDR2 (germline): GTSNPN, SVGIG (reference sequence). V shed 3 bases and J shed 0 bases, with 11 bases lying between them. This CDR3 spans 14 amino acids. CDR3 amino acids: CAWRREPMNTEAFF. The DNA of the CDR3 is TGTGCCTGGAGACGGGAACCTATGAACACTGAAGCTTTCTTT.

J is TRBJ1-2 and V is TRBV5-1, with 8 bases identical to TRBD1. V lost 0 bases and J lost 3; bases outside the gene matches: 10. This CDR3 has 17 residues. Germline CDR1 SGHRS, CDR2 YFSETQ. The CDR3 nucleotides read TGCGCCAGCAGCTTGGCCGCAGGGGGCAGTTCCGACTATGGCTACACCTTC. Protein product: CASSLAAGGSSDYGYTF.

The chain carries TRBV6-5 and TRBJ1-4, with 7 positions matching TRBD1. This CDR3 is 14 amino acids long. CDR1 MNHEY and CDR2 SVGAGI come from the germline V gene. V lost 6 bases to trimming and J lost 8 bases; unmatched junction nucleotides: 9. CDR3 bases: TGTGCCAGCAGCAGGGGGACAGCCGAAGAAAAACTGTTTTTT. It yields the protein CASSRGTAEEKLFF.

The chain has TRBV23-1 and TRBJ1-2; 11 bases match TRBD1. TRBV23-1 is an open reading frame whose function is uncertain. This CDR3 spans 19 amino acids. Germline trimming cut 2 bases from V and 4 bases from J; bases unmatched to any gene: 15. The CDR3 here is CASSQGFWDRGNILYGYTF. The CDR3, as DNA: TGCGCCAGCAGTCAAGGCTTCTGGGACAGGGGGAATATCCTCTATGGCTACACCTTC.

This sequence joins TRBV19 and TRBJ2-3, with unresolved D. Germline CDR1 LNHDA, CDR2 SQIVND (reference sequence). V lost 5 bases to trimming and J lost 0 bases, with 12 bases between them. The CDR3 has 15 amino acids. The DNA of the CDR3 is TGTGCCAGTAGTTTCGGCGGTACTAGCACAGATACGCAGTATTTT. Translation: CASSFGGTSTDTQYF.

The genes are TRBV5-1 and TRBJ2-3, with D possibly TRBD2 on 6 matching bases. CDR1 and CDR2 from the germline V gene are SGHRS and YFSETQ. V gave up 2 bases and J gave up 2 bases, with 12 bases separating them. There are 15 residues in the CDR3. DNA for the CDR3: TGCGCCAGCAGCTTATGGGGGGAGGCCACAGATACGCAGTATTTT. It translates to CASSLWGEATDTQYF.

The chain is built from TRBV3-1 (or the pseudogene TRBV3-2) and TRBJ2-1, with 7 bases identical to TRBD2. CDR1 and CDR2 (germline): LGHDT, YNNKEL (reference sequence). The CDR3 spans 14 residues. V shed 1 base, J shed 9 bases, and the junction held 6 bases outside the gene matches. CDR3 nucleotide sequence: TGTGCCAGCAGCCAAGTTGCGGGAGTGCTTGAGCAGTTCTTC. It specifies CASSQVAGVLEQFF.